The sequence of this TCR beta chain was determined in a study of shared clonotypes between healthy human individuals. It was CD45RO-negative cells, positively selected for CCR7, that made up naive CD8 cells, with terminally differentiated effector memory CD45RA+ cells excluded. Using immunoSEQ multiplex PCR, the repertoire was profiled, and TCRdb retains in-frame clones only, with some absent. The sample consists of about 680,000 clones, just over 90% of them appearing once. V lost 1 base and J 1 base, leaving 7 bases between the germline ends. The CDR3 loop spans 14 amino acids. Germline-derived CDR1 and CDR2 are MDHEN and SYDVKM.

The chain joins TRBV28 to TRBJ1-1; D might be TRBD1 (5 bases). The clonotype originates from a man in his thirties or forties in good health. The sample was naive CD8+ T cells sorted from blood. CDR3 region: CASSLFRANTEAFF. The CDR3 DNA sequence: TGTGCCAGCAGTTTATTCAGGGCGAACACTGAAGCTTTCTTT.